This TCR beta chain was sequenced for a study of blood T cell repertoires in COVID-19. Looking at the study overall: Samples taken during acute and convalescent COVID-19 were collected in the United States, Italy and Spain. T cells, B-cell-depleted T cells, or PBMCs supplied cDNA or gDNA.

The junction had 4 bases not matched to a gene; V was cut back by 1 base and J by 4 bases. The CDR3 spans 14 residues. CDR1 is SGHRS, CDR2 YFSETQ, per germline. As originally analysed: Amplification of reference gene primers was used by the study to estimate nucleated cell counts. The method was immunoSEQ multiplex PCR; TCRdb's version includes in-frame clones alone and lacks a portion of them. The V and J calls and clone size were taken over from that table, and D and trimming were inferred from the DNA. The sample yields about 61,000 clones, roughly 90% seen once. Sequencing was done on a sample of peripheral blood. This sequence was found in a woman aged 45-60 years with active or convalescent COVID-19. The V call is TRBV5-1, the J call TRBJ2-7; 8 nucleotides align to TRBD1. Here the CDR3 reads CASSLSRTGYEQYF. In DNA form, the CDR3 reads TGCGCCAGCAGCTTGAGCAGGACAGGGTACGAGCAGTACTTC.